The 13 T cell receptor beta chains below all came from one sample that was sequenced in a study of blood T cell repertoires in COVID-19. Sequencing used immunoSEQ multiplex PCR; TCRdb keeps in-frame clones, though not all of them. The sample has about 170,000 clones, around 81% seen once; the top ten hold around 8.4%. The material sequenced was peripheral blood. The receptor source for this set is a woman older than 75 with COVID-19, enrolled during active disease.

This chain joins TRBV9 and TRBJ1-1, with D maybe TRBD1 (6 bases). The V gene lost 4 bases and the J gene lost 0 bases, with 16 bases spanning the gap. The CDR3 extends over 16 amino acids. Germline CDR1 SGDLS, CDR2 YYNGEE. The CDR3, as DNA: TGTGCCAGCAGCCTAGCGTCGGGGGGCATGAACACTGAAGCTTTCTTT. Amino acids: CASSLASGGMNTEAFF. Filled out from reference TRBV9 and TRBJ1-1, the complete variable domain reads DSGVTQTPKHLITATGQRVTLRCSPRSGDLSVYWYQQSLDQGLQFLIQYYNGEERAKGNILERFSAQQFPDLHSELNLSSLELGDSALYFCASSLASGGMNTEAFFGQGTRLTVV.

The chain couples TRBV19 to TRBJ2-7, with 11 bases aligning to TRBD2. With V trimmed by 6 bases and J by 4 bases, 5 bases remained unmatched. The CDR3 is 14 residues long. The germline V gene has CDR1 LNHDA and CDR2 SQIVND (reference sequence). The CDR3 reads CASRGTSGIYEQYF. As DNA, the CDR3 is TGTGCCAGTAGAGGGACTAGCGGAATTTACGAGCAGTACTTC.

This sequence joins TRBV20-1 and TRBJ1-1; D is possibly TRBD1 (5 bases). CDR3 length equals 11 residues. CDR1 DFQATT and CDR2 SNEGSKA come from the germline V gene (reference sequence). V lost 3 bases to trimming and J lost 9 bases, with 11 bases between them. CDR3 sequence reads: CSARGTVQAFF. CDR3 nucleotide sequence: TGCAGTGCTAGGGGGACTGTGCAAGCTTTCTTT.

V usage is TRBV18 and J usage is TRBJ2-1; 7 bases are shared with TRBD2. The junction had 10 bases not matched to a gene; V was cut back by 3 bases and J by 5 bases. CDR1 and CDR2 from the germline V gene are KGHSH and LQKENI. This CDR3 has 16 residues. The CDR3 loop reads CASSPREGGINNEQFF. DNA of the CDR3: TGTGCCAGCTCACCCCGTGAGGGAGGGATAAACAATGAGCAGTTCTTC.

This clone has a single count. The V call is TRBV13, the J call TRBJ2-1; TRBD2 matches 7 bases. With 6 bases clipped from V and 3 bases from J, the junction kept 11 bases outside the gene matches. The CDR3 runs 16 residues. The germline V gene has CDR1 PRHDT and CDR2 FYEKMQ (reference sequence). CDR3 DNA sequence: TGTGCCAGCAGTCAATCCCCGGGACTATTCTACAATGAGCAGTTCTTC. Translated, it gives CASSQSPGLFYNEQFF.

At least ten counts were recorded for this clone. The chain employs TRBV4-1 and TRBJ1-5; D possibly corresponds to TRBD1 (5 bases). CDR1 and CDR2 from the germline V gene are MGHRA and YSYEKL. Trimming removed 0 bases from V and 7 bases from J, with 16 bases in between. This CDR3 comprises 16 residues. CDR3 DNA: TGCGCCAGCAGCCAAGATAGTACTGCAGGGTACCAGCCCCAGCATTTT. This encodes CASSQDSTAGYQPQHF.

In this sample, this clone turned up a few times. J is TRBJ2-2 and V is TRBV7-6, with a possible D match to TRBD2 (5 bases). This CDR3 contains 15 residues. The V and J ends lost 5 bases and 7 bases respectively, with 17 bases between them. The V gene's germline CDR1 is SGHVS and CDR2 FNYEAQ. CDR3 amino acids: CASSPRRELYGELFF. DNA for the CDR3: TGTGCCAGCAGCCCTCGCCGGGAACTCTACGGGGAGCTGTTTTTT.

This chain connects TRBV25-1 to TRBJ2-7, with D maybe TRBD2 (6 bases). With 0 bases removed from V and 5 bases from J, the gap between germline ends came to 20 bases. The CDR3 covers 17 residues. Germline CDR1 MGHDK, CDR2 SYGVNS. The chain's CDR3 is CASSEYPSVGGPHEQYF. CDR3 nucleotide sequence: TGTGCCAGCAGTGAATACCCTTCAGTGGGGGGACCCCACGAGCAGTACTTC.

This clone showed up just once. CDR3 DNA sequence: TGTGCCAGCAGTGAATCGCTCGGCTATAATTCACCCCTCCACTTT. This encodes CASSESLGYNSPLHF. This chain uses TRBV25-1 with TRBJ1-6; D is ambiguous. The CDR3 has 15 residues. V gave up 1 base and J gave up 3 bases, with 7 bases separating them. Per germline, CDR1 MGHDK and CDR2 SYGVNS.

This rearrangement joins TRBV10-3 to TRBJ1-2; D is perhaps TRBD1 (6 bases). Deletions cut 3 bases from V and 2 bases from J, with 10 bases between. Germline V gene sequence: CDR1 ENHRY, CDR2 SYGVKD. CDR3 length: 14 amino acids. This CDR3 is CAISDSTGNYGYTF. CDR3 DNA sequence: TGTGCCATCAGTGACTCAACAGGGAACTATGGCTACACCTTC.

The CDR3 DNA reads as TGTGCCATCGGGGGGGCCGGGGAGCTGTTTTTT. This translates into CAIGGAGELFF. The chain carries TRBV10-3 and TRBJ2-2; 7 positions match TRBD2. The CDR3 covers 11 residues. Trimming at V came to 8 bases and at J to 6 bases, leaving 0 bases not matched to a gene. Germline V gene sequence: CDR1 ENHRY, CDR2 SYGVKD.

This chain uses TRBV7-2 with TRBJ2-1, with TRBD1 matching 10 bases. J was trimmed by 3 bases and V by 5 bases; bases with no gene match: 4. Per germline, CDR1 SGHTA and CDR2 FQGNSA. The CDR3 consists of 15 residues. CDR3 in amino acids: CASSTTGGVYNEQFF. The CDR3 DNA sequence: TGTGCCAGCAGCACGACAGGGGGCGTCTACAATGAGCAGTTCTTC.

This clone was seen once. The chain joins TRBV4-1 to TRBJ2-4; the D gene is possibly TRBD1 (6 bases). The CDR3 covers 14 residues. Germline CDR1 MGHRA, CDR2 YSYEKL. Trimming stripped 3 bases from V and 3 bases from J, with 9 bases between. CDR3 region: CASSQAGVKNIQYF. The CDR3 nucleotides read TGCGCCAGCAGCCAGGCAGGGGTCAAAAACATTCAGTACTTC.